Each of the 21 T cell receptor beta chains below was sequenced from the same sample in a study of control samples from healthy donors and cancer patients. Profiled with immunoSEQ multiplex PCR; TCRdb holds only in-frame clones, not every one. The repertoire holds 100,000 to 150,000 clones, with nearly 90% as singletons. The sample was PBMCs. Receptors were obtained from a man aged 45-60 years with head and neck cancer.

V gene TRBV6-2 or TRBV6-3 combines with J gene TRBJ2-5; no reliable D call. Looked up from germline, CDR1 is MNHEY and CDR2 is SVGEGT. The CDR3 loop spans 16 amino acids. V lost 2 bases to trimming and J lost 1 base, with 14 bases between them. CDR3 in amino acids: CASSYRAPYLQETQYF. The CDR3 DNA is TGTGCCAGCAGTTACAGGGCTCCATACCTCCAAGAGACCCAGTACTTC.

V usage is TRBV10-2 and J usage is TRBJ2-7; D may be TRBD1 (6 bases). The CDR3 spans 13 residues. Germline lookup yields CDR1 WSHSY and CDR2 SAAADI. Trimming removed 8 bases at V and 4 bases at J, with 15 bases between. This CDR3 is CASLGAGGYEQYF. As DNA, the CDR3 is TGCGCCAGCTTGGGGGCGGGTGGATACGAGCAGTACTTC.

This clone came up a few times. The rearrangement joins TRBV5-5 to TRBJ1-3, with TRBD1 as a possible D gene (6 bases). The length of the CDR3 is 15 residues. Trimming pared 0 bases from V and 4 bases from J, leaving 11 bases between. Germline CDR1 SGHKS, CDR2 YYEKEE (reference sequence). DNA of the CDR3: TGTGCCAGCAGCTTGGAACGGGGGCGCGGAAACACCATATATTTT. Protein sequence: CASSLERGRGNTIYF.

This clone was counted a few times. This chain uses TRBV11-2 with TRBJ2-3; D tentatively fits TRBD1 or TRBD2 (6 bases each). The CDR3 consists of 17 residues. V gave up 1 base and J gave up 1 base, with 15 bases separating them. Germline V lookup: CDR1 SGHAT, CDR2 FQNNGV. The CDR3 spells CASSLAGALVGTDTQYF. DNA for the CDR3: TGTGCCAGCAGCTTAGCGGGGGCCCTCGTGGGCACAGATACGCAGTATTTT.

The CDR3 nucleotides are TGCGCCAGCCCCTCAGGAGGAGGTGGGAGCGGATGGACCGGGGAGCTGTTTTTT. This translates into CASPSGGGGSGWTGELFF. The rearrangement joins TRBV4-1 to TRBJ2-2, with D possibly being TRBD2 (5 bases). Germline CDR1 reads MGHRA; CDR2 reads YSYEKL. The CDR3 loop spans 18 amino acids. The germline V and J ends were trimmed by 8 bases and 5 bases, with 27 bases remaining between them.

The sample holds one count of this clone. For the CDR3, the DNA is TGCGCCAGCAGCGTCGACCGAAGGGGCTACACCTTC. As protein: CASSVDRRGYTF. The chain employs TRBV5-1 and TRBJ1-2; D unresolved. There are 12 residues in the CDR3. V dropped 4 bases and J dropped 8 bases, with 12 bases sitting between them. Germline CDR1 SGHRS, CDR2 YFSETQ.

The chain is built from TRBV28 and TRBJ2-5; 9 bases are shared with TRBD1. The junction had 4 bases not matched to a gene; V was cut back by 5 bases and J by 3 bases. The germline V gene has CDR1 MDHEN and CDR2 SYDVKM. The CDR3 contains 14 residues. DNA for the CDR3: TGTGCCAGCAGTACAGGGGGCGGGGAAGAGACCCAGTACTTC. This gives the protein CASSTGGGEETQYF.

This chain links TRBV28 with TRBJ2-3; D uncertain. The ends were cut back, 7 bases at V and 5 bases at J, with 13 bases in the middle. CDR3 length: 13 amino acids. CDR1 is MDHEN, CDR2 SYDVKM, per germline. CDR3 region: CASTPTHGDTQYF. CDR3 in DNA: TGTGCCAGCACCCCGACGCACGGAGATACGCAGTATTTT.

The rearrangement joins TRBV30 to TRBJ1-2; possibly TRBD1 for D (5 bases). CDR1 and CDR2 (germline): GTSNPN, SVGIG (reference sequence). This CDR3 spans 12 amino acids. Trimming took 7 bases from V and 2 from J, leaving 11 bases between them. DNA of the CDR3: TGTGCCTTCTCGGGGGGGAACTATGGCTACACCTTC. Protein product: CAFSGGNYGYTF.

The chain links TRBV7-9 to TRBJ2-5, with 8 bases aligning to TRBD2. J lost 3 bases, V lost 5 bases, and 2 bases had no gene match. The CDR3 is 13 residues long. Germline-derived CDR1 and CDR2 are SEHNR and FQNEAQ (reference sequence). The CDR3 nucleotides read TGTGCCAGCAGCGCACTAGCGGAAGAGACCCAGTACTTC. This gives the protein CASSALAEETQYF.

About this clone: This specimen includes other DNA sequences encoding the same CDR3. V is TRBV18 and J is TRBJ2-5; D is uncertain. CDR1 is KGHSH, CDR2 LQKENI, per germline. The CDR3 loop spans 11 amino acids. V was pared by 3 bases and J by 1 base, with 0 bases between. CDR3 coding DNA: TGTGCCAGCTCACCCCAAGAGACCCAGTACTTC. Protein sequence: CASSPQETQYF.

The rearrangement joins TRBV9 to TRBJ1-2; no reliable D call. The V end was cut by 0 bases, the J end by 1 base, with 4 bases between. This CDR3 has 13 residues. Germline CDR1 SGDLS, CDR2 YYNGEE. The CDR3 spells CASSVVLNYGYTF. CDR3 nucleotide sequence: TGTGCCAGCAGCGTAGTTCTTAACTATGGCTACACCTTC.

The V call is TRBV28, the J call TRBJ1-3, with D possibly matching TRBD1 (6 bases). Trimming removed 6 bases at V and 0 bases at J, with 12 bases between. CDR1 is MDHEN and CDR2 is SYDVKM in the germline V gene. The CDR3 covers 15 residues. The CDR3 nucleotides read TGTGCCAGCAGCACCACAGGGCTCTCTGGAAACACCATATATTTT. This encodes CASSTTGLSGNTIYF.

The CDR3 DNA follows: TGCGCCAGCAGTCAAAAATCGGGGGGGAACTACGAGCAGTACTTC. Protein product: CASSQKSGGNYEQYF. J is TRBJ2-7 and V is TRBV10-1; 8 bases align to TRBD2. The CDR3 contains 15 residues. The ends lost 5 bases at V and 3 bases at J; junction bases unmatched: 9. The germline gives CDR1 WNHNN, CDR2 SYGVQD (reference sequence).

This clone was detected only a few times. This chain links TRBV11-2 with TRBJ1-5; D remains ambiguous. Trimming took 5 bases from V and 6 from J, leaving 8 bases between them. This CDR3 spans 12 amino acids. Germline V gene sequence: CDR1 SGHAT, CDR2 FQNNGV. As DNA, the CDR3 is TGTGCCAGCAGCATTTTTGGTCAGCCCCAGCATTTT. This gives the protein CASSIFGQPQHF.

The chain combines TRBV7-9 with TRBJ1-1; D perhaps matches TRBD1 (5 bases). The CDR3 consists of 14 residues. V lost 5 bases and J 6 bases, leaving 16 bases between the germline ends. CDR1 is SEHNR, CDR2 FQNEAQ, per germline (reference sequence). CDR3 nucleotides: TGTGCCAGCAGCCATCCTTCCGGGACGGCTGAAGCTTTCTTT. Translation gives CASSHPSGTAEAFF.

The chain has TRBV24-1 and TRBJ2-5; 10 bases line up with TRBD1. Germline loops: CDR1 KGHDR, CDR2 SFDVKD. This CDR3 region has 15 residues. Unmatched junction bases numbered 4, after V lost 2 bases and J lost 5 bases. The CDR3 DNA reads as TGTGCCACCAGTGATTCTGGACAGGGGGGCGAGACCCAGTACTTC. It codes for CATSDSGQGGETQYF.

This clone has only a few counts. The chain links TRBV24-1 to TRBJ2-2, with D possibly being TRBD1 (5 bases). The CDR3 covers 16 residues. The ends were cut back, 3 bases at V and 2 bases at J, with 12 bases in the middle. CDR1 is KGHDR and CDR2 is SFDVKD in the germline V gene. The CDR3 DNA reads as TGTGCCACCAGTGATCAACGGACAACCAACACCGGGGAGCTGTTTTTT. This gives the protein CATSDQRTTNTGELFF.

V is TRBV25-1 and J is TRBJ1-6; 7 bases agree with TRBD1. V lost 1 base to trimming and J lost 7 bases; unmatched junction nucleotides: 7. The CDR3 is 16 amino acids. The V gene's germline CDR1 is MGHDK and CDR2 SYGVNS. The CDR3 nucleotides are TGTGCCAGCAGTGAATCAGGGGCAGGGGGGAATTCACCCCTCCACTTT. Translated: CASSESGAGGNSPLHF.

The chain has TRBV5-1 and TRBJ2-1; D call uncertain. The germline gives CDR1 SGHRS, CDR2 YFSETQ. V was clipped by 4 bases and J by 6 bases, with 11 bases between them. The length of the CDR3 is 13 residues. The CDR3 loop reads CASSPGFGNEQFF. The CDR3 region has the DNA TGCGCCAGCAGCCCCGGTTTTGGCAATGAGCAGTTCTTC.

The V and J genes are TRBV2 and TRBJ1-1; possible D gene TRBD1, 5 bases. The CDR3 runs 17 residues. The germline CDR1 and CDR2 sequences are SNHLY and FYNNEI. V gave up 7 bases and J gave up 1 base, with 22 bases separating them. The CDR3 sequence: CASTRGVWGMGNTEAFF. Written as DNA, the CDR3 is TGTGCCAGCACTAGGGGAGTGTGGGGTATGGGGAACACTGAAGCTTTCTTT.